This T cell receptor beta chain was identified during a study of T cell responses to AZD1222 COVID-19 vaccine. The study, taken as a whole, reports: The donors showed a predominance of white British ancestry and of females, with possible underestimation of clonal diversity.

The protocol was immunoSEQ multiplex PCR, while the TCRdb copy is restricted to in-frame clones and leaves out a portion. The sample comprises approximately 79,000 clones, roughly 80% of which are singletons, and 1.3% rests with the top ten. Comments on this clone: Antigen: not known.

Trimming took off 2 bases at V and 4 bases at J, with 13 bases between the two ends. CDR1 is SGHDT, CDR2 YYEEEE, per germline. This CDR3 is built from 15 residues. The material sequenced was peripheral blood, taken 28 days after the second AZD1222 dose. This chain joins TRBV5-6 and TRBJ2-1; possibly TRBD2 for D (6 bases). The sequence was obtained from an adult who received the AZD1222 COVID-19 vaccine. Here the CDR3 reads CASSLVEGPYNEQFF. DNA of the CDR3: TGTGCCAGCAGCTTAGTGGAGGGGCCGTACAATGAGCAGTTCTTC.